These T cell receptor beta chains were read from a single sample in a study of T cell responses to AZD1222 COVID-19 vaccine. The assay was immunoSEQ multiplex PCR, and TCRdb's table has in-frame clones only and misses some. The data hold about 210,000 clones, with around 94% observed a single time. The sample here was peripheral blood, taken 28 days after the second dose of the MenACWY control vaccine. The receptor source for this set is an adult who received the MenACWY meningococcal vaccine as a control. The CDR3 runs from the conserved cysteine through the conserved F or W.

V | CDR3
TRBV18 | CASSPKQGVDEKLFF
TRBV11-2 | CASSFSTGNGYTF
TRBV5-6 | CASSYLRGFDTGELFF
TRBV13 | CASSLGAGTFSEAFF
TRBV24-1 | CATSDPKVNQPQHF
TRBV6-1 | CASSGGSSGRLNEQFF
TRBV7-2 | CATTGTEAFF
TRBV7-8 | CASSRTDQYEQYF
TRBV11-2 | CASSVNRGYSLHF
TRBV11-2 | CASSPAGTEAFF
TRBV6-4 | CASTPTYPGSSEQFF
TRBV6-1 | CASSEAVGEGETQYF
TRBV6-5 | CASSYAPQGNEQFF
TRBV6-1 | CASSEATGGPGELFF
TRBV4-2 | CASSQGNQPQHF
TRBV5-4 | CASSTTASPLHF
TRBV6-5 | CASSYGGINYGYTF
TRBV27 | CASSLTGNTGELFF
TRBV28 | CASSFQSEVGYTF
TRBV28 | CASSSFVQGGTNQPQHF
TRBV6-6 | CASSPAPGTSGRYEQYF
TRBV11-1 | CASSYRTQNTEAFF
TRBV18 | CASSPTTGGEAFF
TRBV18 | CASSHLTGSDTDTQYF
TRBV9 | CASSGGGNSYEQYF
TRBV30 | CAWSWVTGTSGYTF
TRBV6-5 | CASSSQEKLFF
TRBV7-9 | CASSLWGTDGSPLHF
TRBV4-2 | CASSQDLDFRLNTEAFF
TRBV28 | CASSRPPDGGIHEQYF
TRBV5-6 | CASSPTDSLLFYF
TRBV6-2/TRBV6-3 | CASSYVPGTYEQYF
TRBV27 | CASGLLAGVYGELFF
TRBV15 | CATSRDLGPNEAFF
TRBV13 | CASSPAQGLYNEQFF
TRBV29-1 | CSVIGTTGGQETQYF